This T cell receptor (beta chain) was captured by sequencing in a study of cytotoxic CD8 clonotypes in ibrutinib-treated CLL. Study in general: Researchers reported ten to twelve relapsed/refractory and about 15 treatment-naive patients, around 17 of them IGHV unmutated. Responses comprised around 24 partial and 2 complete; at median approximately 72 months, about 14 remained remitted and roughly 12 progressed.

Findings and caveats of the study: Elevated clonality accompanied ibrutinib response, with a return toward baseline values at progression.

Note on this clone: Its specificity is not known.

Some clones are missing from TCRdb's copy, which holds only in-frame ones; the method was immunoSEQ multiplex PCR. The sample carries fewer than 200,000 clones, 84% recorded once. The CDR3 covers 14 residues. After removal of 6 bases from V and 7 bases from J, the junction contained 11 bases not matched to a gene. Germline CDR1 and CDR2: MNHEY and SVGAGI. V usage is TRBV6-5 and J usage is TRBJ2-5, with 7 bases matching TRBD2. This receptor was taken from a human donor with chronic lymphocytic leukemia. Sequenced material: PBMCs, taken after 24 months of ibrutinib treatment. The CDR3: CASRREPGRGTQYF. The CDR3 DNA reads TGTGCCAGCAGGCGGGAGCCTGGGAGGGGGACCCAGTACTTC.